A single sample is the source of the 30 T cell receptor beta chains below, sequenced in a study of blood T cell repertoires in COVID-19. Measured with immunoSEQ multiplex PCR; TCRdb has only the in-frame clones, and not every one. Altogether 150,000 to 180,000 clones are present, just under 85% being singletons, with the ten largest covering about 31%. The material sequenced was peripheral blood. The receptors were gathered from a woman aged 55-70 years with acute or convalescent COVID-19.

The V and J genes are TRBV7-9 and TRBJ2-7; perhaps TRBD1 as D (6 bases). Germline CDR1 reads SEHNR; CDR2 reads FQNEAQ (reference sequence). Trimming took 8 bases from V and 3 from J, leaving 11 bases between them. The CDR3 extends over 12 amino acids. For the CDR3, the DNA is TGTGCCAGCTGCCGGGACAACTACGAGCAGTACGTC. Translating it yields CASCRDNYEQYV.

The J gene is TRBJ1-2, the V gene TRBV2; TRBD1 aligns across 11 bases. CDR1 SNHLY and CDR2 FYNNEI come from the germline V gene. The length of the CDR3 is 20 residues. With 2 bases clipped from V and 0 bases from J, the junction kept 14 bases outside the gene matches. The CDR3 DNA reads as TGTGCCAGCAGTGAACTTCCTATGGGGGACAGGGGGAAAACTAACTATGGCTACACCTTC. This sequence encodes CASSELPMGDRGKTNYGYTF.

The chain joins TRBV6-6 to TRBJ1-2, with 9 positions matching TRBD1. This CDR3 is built from 14 residues. V gave up 10 bases and J gave up 7 bases; unmatched junction bases: 13. Germline CDR1 is MNHNY and CDR2 is SVGAGI (reference sequence). Here the CDR3 reads CATETPQGAAGYTF. The CDR3 DNA reads TGTGCCACAGAAACCCCACAGGGGGCGGCTGGCTACACCTTC.

J is TRBJ2-2 and V is TRBV3-1 (or the pseudogene TRBV3-2); D unclear. Germline V CDR1 and CDR2: LGHDT, YNNKEL (reference sequence). Trimming cost V 0 bases and J 8 bases, with 16 bases left between them. The CDR3 has 16 residues. CDR3 nucleotide sequence: TGTGCCAGCAGCCAAGAGTGGTCTGTCCCTAAGGGGGAGCTGTTTTTT. It is translated as CASSQEWSVPKGELFF.

The chain uses TRBV29-1 and TRBJ2-1; D is unclear. Germline-derived CDR1 and CDR2 are SQVTM and ANQGSEA. V lost 3 bases and J 0 bases, leaving 15 bases between the germline ends. The CDR3 contains 16 residues. DNA of the CDR3: TGCAGCGTTGATGGCAGGTCAGGCCTCTCCTACAATGAGCAGTTCTTC. As protein: CSVDGRSGLSYNEQFF.

This sequence joins TRBV3-1 (or the pseudogene TRBV3-2) and TRBJ2-7; tentatively, D is TRBD1 (6 bases). The CDR3 consists of 16 residues. The germline V gene encodes CDR1 LGHDT and CDR2 YNNKEL (reference sequence). V lost 1 base to trimming and J lost 2 bases, with 15 bases between them. For the CDR3, the DNA is TGTGCCAGCAGCCAAGGTTTAGGGGGTAGCCCCTACGAGCAGTACGTC. It codes for CASSQGLGGSPYEQYV.

About this clone itself: This same CDR3 is encoded by further DNA sequences in the sample. V and J are TRBV7-3 and TRBJ2-1, with 11 bases aligning to TRBD2. CDR1 and CDR2 from the germline V gene are SGHTA and FQGTGA. The V and J ends lost 1 base and 10 bases, in that order; junction bases with no gene match: 0. The CDR3 has 13 residues. CDR3 coding DNA: TGTGCCAGCAGCTTAAGACTAGCGGGAGAGCAGTTCTTC. Its protein is CASSLRLAGEQFF.

A note on this clone: Lacking the conserved final phenylalanine or tryptophan, this CDR3 likely reflects a read error. The limits of the CDR3 on the DNA are not certain, so only TCRdb's listed CDR3 is given. The J gene is TRBJ1-2, the V gene TRBV20-1; the D call of TRBD1 is as the table states it, not checked on the DNA. From germline, CDR1 is DFQATT and CDR2 SNEGSKA (reference sequence). With termini counted, the CDR3 has 11 amino acids. This chain's CDR3 is CSARAGQQAGS.

This clone was picked up many times. The V gene is TRBV5-1, the J gene TRBJ2-7, with 9 nucleotides matching TRBD2. The ends lost 0 bases at V and 5 bases at J; junction bases unmatched: 6. Germline V gives CDR1 SGHRS, CDR2 YFSETQ. The CDR3 covers 15 residues. CDR3 coding DNA: TGCGCCAGCAGCTTGGGGGGGGGACTAGCCCACGAGCAGTACTTC. This gives the protein CASSLGGGLAHEQYF. Full variable domain (outside the CDR3, taken from reference TRBV5-1 and TRBJ2-7): KAGVTQTPRYLIKTRGQQVTLSCSPISGHRSVSWYQQTPGQGLQFLFEYFSETQRNKGNFPGRFSGRQFSNSRSEMNVSTLELGDSALYLCASSLGGGLAHEQYFGPGTRLTVT.

The genes are TRBV5-1 and TRBJ2-7; no firm D call. The CDR3 is 13 amino acids. V gave up 0 bases and J gave up 4 bases, with 8 bases separating them. Germline V CDR1 and CDR2: SGHRS, YFSETQ. CDR3 region: CASSLALEYEQYF. The CDR3 coding sequence is TGCGCCAGCAGCTTGGCCCTAGAGTACGAGCAGTACTTC. Variable domain in full (rest from reference TRBV5-1 and TRBJ2-7): KAGVTQTPRYLIKTRGQQVTLSCSPISGHRSVSWYQQTPGQGLQFLFEYFSETQRNKGNFPGRFSGRQFSNSRSEMNVSTLELGDSALYLCASSLALEYEQYFGPGTRLTVT.

The chain carries TRBV11-2 and TRBJ1-2; tentatively, D is TRBD1 (5 bases). V lost 4 bases and J 3 bases, leaving 12 bases between the germline ends. This CDR3 contains 14 residues. Germline V gene data show CDR1 as SGHAT and CDR2 as FQNNGV. The DNA of the CDR3 is TGTGCCAGCAGCTCACAGACAGACTACTATGGCTACACCTTC. It translates to CASSSQTDYYGYTF.

This chain joins TRBV18 and TRBJ1-5, with D perhaps TRBD1 (5 bases). Germline lookup yields CDR1 KGHSH and CDR2 LQKENI. The CDR3 is made up of 16 amino acids. Trimming pared 1 base from V and 2 bases from J, leaving 12 bases between. In DNA, the CDR3 is TGTGCCAGCTCACCACTTGGAGGGGATGGCAATCAGCCCCAGCATTTT. Translation: CASSPLGGDGNQPQHF.

The chain links TRBV18 to TRBJ2-6; D not resolved. The CDR3 extends over 15 amino acids. Germline V CDR1 and CDR2: KGHSH, LQKENI. The V and J ends lost 5 bases and 0 bases respectively, with 8 bases between them. CDR3: CASSTPSSGANVLTF. CDR3 sequence (DNA): TGTGCCAGCTCAACTCCGAGCTCTGGGGCCAACGTCCTGACTTTC.

This clone has a single count. The rearrangement joins TRBV7-7 to TRBJ1-4; D is possibly TRBD1 (6 bases). The V gene's germline CDR1 is SSHAT and CDR2 FNYEAQ (reference sequence). CDR3 length: 14 amino acids. The germline V and J ends were trimmed by 4 bases and 5 bases, with 11 bases remaining between them. CDR3 bases: TGTGCCAGCAGCTCGGGGGGGGGCAATGAAAAACTGTTTTTT. Residues: CASSSGGGNEKLFF.

V usage is TRBV14 and J usage is TRBJ2-6; D not certain. The germline V gene encodes CDR1 SGHDN and CDR2 FVKESK. The CDR3 covers 17 residues. V was shortened by 0 bases and J by 2 bases, with 11 bases between the two germline ends. The CDR3 reads CASSQDHTVAGANVLTF. For the CDR3, the DNA is TGTGCCAGCAGCCAAGATCACACAGTGGCTGGGGCCAACGTCCTGACTTTC.

The J gene is TRBJ1-4, the V gene TRBV5-8; tentative D call: TRBD1 (6 bases). The CDR3 covers 17 residues. Germline loops: CDR1 SGHTS, CDR2 YDEGEE. The ends were cut back, 4 bases at V and 7 bases at J, with 23 bases in the middle. The CDR3 region is CASSPGRGARSSEKLFF. The CDR3 DNA reads as TGTGCCAGCAGCCCGGGGCGGGGGGCGAGATCTTCTGAAAAACTGTTTTTT.

This chain joins TRBV19 and TRBJ1-1, with 7 bases aligning to TRBD1. The CDR3 has 14 residues. The junction had 7 bases not matched to a gene; V was cut back by 7 bases and J by 2 bases. Germline V gene data show CDR1 as LNHDA and CDR2 as SQIVND (reference sequence). The CDR3 DNA is TGTGCCAGTACCGCAGGACAGGCTAACACTGAAGCTTTCTTT. This translates into CASTAGQANTEAFF.

This chain uses TRBV3-1 (or the pseudogene TRBV3-2) with TRBJ2-5; perhaps TRBD2 as D (6 bases). The CDR3 loop spans 14 amino acids. Germline CDR1 reads LGHDT; CDR2 reads YNNKEL (reference sequence). Between the trimmed V and J ends, which lost 5 bases and 5 bases, there was a span of 15 bases. The DNA of the CDR3 is TGTGCCAGCAGCGTCGTAGCGGCGGAGGAGACCCAGTACTTC. Translation: CASSVVAAEETQYF.

This clone was observed once. This sequence joins TRBV11-2 and TRBJ1-4; 11 positions agree with TRBD1. The CDR3 has 13 residues. The germline V gene has CDR1 SGHAT and CDR2 FQNNGV. After removal of 7 bases from V and 8 bases from J, the junction contained 3 bases not matched to a gene. CDR3 loop: CASTGQGDEKLFF. CDR3 DNA sequence: TGTGCCAGCACGGGACAGGGGGACGAAAAACTGTTTTTT.

The V gene is TRBV11-2, the J gene TRBJ1-2, with D maybe TRBD1 (6 bases). CDR1 and CDR2 (germline): SGHAT, FQNNGV. The CDR3 runs to 13 residues. V lost 5 bases, J lost 4 bases, and 11 bases lay in between. In nucleotides, the CDR3 is TGTGCCAGCAGCCCTCAGGACAGCTATGGCTACACCTTC. Protein sequence: CASSPQDSYGYTF.

J is TRBJ1-5 and V is TRBV29-1; 10 bases are shared with TRBD1. CDR3 size: 17 residues. From germline, CDR1 is SQVTM and CDR2 ANQGSEA. CDR3 nucleotides: TGCAGAGTAGAACCGGGACAGGGGCCTCCCCGTAATCAGCCCCAGCATTTT. Encoded protein: CRVEPGQGPPRNQPQHF.

The chain links TRBV6-5 to TRBJ2-5; TRBD2 matches at 7 bases. From germline, CDR1 is MNHEY and CDR2 SVGAGI. The CDR3 has 15 amino acids. Unmatched junction bases numbered 14, after V lost 8 bases and J lost 5 bases. The CDR3 here is CASLLWRGSRETQYF. CDR3 sequence (DNA): TGTGCCAGCCTCCTATGGCGGGGGTCCCGGGAGACCCAGTACTTC.

The chain combines TRBV4-1 with TRBJ2-5; 8 bases match TRBD2. Looked up from germline, CDR1 is MGHRA and CDR2 is YSYEKL. CDR3 length: 16 residues. Trimming cost V 3 bases and J 5 bases; bases outside gene matches: 11. As DNA, the CDR3 is TGCGCCAGCAGCCAGGGACTAGACGCTCCTGACGAGACCCAGTACTTC. This sequence encodes CASSQGLDAPDETQYF.

The J gene is TRBJ1-2, the V gene TRBV19; 7 bases are shared with TRBD1. This CDR3 has 19 residues. Germline V gene sequence: CDR1 LNHDA, CDR2 SQIVND (reference sequence). V trimming: 1 base; J trimming: 0 bases; junction bases outside the gene matches: 14. The CDR3 coding sequence is TGTGCCAGTAGTATAGTGGGGGGTCGGGACAGCATATCTAACTATGGCTACACCTTC. Encoded protein: CASSIVGGRDSISNYGYTF.

The chain joins TRBV2 to TRBJ1-5; TRBD1 matches 7 bases. CDR1 SNHLY and CDR2 FYNNEI come from the germline V gene. The V segment lost 4 bases and the J segment 6 bases; nucleotides outside the gene matches: 9. This CDR3 region has 15 residues. In DNA, the CDR3 is TGTGCCAGCAGTGGCTTCGGACAGGTGGGTCAGCCCCAGCATTTT. It yields the protein CASSGFGQVGQPQHF.

The chain couples TRBV19 to TRBJ2-2; 8 bases are shared with TRBD1. The V and J ends lost 3 bases and 7 bases, in that order; junction bases with no gene match: 7. There are 15 residues in the CDR3. Germline assignment: CDR1 LNHDA and CDR2 SQIVND (reference sequence). CDR3 DNA sequence: TGTGCCAGTAGTATTGGACAGGGCCTAGTCGGGGAGCTGTTTTTT. Translating it yields CASSIGQGLVGELFF.

This chain connects TRBV7-9 to TRBJ1-6, with 9 bases aligning to TRBD1. CDR1 SEHNR and CDR2 FQNEAQ come from the germline V gene (reference sequence). V was clipped by 4 bases and J by 7 bases; unmatched bases: 8. This CDR3 spans 16 amino acids. CDR3 residues: CASSYGTGQGNSPLHF. In nucleotides, the CDR3 is TGTGCCAGCAGCTATGGCACCGGACAGGGGAATTCACCCCTCCACTTT.

The gene calls are TRBV14 and TRBJ2-3, with 10 bases identical to TRBD2. Germline CDR1 is SGHDN and CDR2 is FVKESK. With V trimmed by 0 bases and J by 7 bases, 7 bases remained unmatched. CDR3 length: 16 amino acids. The CDR3 DNA reads as TGTGCCAGCAGCCAAGATTTGGGACTAGCGAGCTATACGCAGTATTTT. Translated, it gives CASSQDLGLASYTQYF.

The chain joins TRBV2 to TRBJ2-7; 9 bases align to TRBD1. Germline lookup yields CDR1 SNHLY and CDR2 FYNNEI. After removal of 6 bases from V and 8 bases from J, the junction contained 8 bases not matched to a gene. This CDR3 spans 13 amino acids. Here the CDR3 reads CASSETGGVKQYF. Here the CDR3 DNA reads TGTGCCAGCAGCGAGACAGGGGGAGTGAAGCAGTACTTC.

J is TRBJ1-4 and V is TRBV6-2 or TRBV6-3; TRBD1 aligns across 7 bases. The CDR3 sequence is 16 residues long. V was clipped by 4 bases and J by 8 bases; unmatched bases: 13. CDR1 and CDR2 from the germline V gene are MNHEY and SVGEGT. The CDR3 region has the DNA TGTGCCAGCAGTTTCCCCCAGACAGGGATGGACGAAAAACTGTTTTTT. It yields the protein CASSFPQTGMDEKLFF.